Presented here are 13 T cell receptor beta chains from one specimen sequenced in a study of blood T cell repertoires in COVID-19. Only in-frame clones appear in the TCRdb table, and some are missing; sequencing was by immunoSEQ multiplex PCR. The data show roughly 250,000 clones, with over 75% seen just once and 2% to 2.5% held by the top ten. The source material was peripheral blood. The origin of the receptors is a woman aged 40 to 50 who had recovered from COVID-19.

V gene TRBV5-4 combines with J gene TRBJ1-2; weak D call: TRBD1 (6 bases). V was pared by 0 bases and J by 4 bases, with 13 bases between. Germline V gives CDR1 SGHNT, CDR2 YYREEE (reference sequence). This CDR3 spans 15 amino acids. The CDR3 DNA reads TGTGCCAGCAGCTTGGTCGGGGGGCAGGGCTATGGCTACACCTTC. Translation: CASSLVGGQGYGYTF.

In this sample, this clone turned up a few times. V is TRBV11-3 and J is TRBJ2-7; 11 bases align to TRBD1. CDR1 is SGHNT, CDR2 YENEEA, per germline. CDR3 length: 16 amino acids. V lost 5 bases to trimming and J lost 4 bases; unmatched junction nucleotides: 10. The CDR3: CASSPGWTGGRYEQYF. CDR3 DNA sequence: TGTGCCAGCAGCCCCGGGTGGACAGGGGGCCGGTACGAGCAGTACTTC.

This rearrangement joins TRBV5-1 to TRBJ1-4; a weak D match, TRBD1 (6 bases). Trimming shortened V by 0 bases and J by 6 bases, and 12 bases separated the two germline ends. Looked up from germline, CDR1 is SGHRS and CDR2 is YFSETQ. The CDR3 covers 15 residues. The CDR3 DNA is TGCGCCAGCAGCTTGGCCAGGACAGAGGATGAAAAACTGTTTTTT. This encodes CASSLARTEDEKLFF.

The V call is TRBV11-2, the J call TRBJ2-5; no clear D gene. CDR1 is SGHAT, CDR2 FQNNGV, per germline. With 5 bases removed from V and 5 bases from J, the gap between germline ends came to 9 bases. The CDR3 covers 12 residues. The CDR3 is CASSPGWETQYF. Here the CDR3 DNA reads TGTGCCAGCAGCCCCGGGTGGGAGACCCAGTACTTC.

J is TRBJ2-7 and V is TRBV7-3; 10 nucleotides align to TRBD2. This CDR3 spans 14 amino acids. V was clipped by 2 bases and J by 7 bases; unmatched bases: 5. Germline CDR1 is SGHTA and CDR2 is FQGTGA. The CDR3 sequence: CASSLGGSGREQYF. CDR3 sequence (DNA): TGTGCCAGCAGCTTAGGTGGTAGCGGGAGGGAGCAGTACTTC. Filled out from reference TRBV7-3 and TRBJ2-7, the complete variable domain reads GAGVSQTPSNKVTEKGKYVELRCDPISGHTALYWYRQSLGQGPEFLIYFQGTGAADDSGLPNDRFFAVRPEGSVSTLKIQRTERGDSAVYLCASSLGGSGREQYFGPGTRLTVT.

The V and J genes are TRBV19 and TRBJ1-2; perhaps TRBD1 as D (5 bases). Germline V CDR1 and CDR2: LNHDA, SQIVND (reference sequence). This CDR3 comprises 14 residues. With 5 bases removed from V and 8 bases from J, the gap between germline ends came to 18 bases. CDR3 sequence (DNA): TGTGCCAGTAGTCAGCAGAATTCTAGGGGCGGCTACACCTTC. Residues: CASSQQNSRGGYTF. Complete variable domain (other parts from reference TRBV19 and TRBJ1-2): DGGITQSPKYLFRKEGQNVTLSCEQNLNHDAMYWYRQDPGQGLRLIYYSQIVNDFQKGDIAEGYSVSREKKESFPLTVTSAQKNPTAFYLCASSQQNSRGGYTFGSGTRLTVV.

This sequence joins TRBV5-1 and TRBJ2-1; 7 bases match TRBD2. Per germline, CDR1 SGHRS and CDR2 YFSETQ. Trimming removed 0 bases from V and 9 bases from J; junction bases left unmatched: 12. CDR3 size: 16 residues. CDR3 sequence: CASSLAGLAVITEQFF. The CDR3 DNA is TGCGCCAGCAGCTTGGCCGGCCTAGCGGTCATCACTGAGCAGTTCTTC. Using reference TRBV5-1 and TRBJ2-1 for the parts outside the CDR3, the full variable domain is KAGVTQTPRYLIKTRGQQVTLSCSPISGHRSVSWYQQTPGQGLQFLFEYFSETQRNKGNFPGRFSGRQFSNSRSEMNVSTLELGDSALYLCASSLAGLAVITEQFFGPGTRLTVL.

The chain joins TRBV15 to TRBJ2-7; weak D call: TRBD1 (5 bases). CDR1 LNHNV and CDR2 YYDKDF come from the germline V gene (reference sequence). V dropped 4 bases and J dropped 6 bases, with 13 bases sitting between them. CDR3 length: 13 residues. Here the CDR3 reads CATSNSGWGEQYF. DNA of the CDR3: TGTGCCACCAGCAATTCAGGGTGGGGCGAGCAGTACTTC.

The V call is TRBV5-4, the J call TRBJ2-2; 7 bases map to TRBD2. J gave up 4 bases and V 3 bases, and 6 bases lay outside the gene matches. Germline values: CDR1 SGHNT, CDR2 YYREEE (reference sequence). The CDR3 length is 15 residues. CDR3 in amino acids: CASSYGLVTTGELFF. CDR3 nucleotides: TGTGCCAGCAGCTACGGACTAGTAACCACCGGGGAGCTGTTTTTT. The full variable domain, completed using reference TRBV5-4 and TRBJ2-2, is ETGVTQSPTHLIKTRGQQVTLRCSSQSGHNTVSWYQQALGQGPQFIFQYYREEENGRGNFPPRFSGLQFPNYSSELNVNALELDDSALYLCASSYGLVTTGELFFGEGSRLTVL.

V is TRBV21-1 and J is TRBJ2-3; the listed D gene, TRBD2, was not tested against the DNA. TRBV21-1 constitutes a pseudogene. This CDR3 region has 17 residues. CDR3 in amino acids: CASTKRGGEGSTDTQYF. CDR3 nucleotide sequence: TGTGCCAGCACCAAACGGGGGGGGGAAGGTAGCACAGATACGCAGTATTTT.

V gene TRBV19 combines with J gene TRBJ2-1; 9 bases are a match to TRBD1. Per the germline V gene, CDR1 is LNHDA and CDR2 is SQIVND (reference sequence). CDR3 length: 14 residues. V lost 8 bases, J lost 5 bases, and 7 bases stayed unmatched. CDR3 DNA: TGTGCCAGTTCGTCGGACAGGGGTAACAATGAGCAGTTCTTC. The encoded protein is CASSSDRGNNEQFF.

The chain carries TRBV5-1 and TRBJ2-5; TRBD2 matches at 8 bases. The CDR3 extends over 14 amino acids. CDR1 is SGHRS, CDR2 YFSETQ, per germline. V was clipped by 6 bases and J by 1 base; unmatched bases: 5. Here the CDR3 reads CASKMRGVQETQYF. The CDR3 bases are TGCGCCAGCAAGATGCGGGGGGTCCAAGAGACCCAGTACTTC.

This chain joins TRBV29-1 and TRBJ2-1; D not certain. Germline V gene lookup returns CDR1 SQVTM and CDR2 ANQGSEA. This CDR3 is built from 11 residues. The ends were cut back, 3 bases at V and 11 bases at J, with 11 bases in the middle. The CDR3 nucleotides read TGCAGCGTTGACATTGACTTAAAGCAGTTCTTC. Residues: CSVDIDLKQFF.